The text below deals with one TCR beta chain. The antigen remains undetermined. V was clipped by 1 base and J by 5 bases; unmatched bases: 3. Germline assignment: CDR1 MNHNS and CDR2 SASEGT. The CDR3 runs 14 residues. Sequencing was performed with immunoSEQ multiplex PCR; in TCRdb, only in-frame clones are kept and a portion is missing. The sample yields roughly 45,000 clones, roughly 85% seen once. The sample belongs to a study of OX40 agonist ivuxolimab in advanced cancers. About the study: Averaging roughly 60 years in age, with a range of 23 to 79, the cohort was approximately 84% male. Prior therapy, whether anti-PD-1, anti-PD-L1 or anti-CTLA-4, was allowed, and under 50% had some. Findings of the study overall: It was not determined which antigens were specifically recognized by the peripheral T cells that had undergone clonal expansion. Certain nonresponders likewise exhibited a low normalized T-cell clonal expansion.

The TCR originated in an adult with an advanced solid tumor such as melanoma, head and neck, liver or kidney cancer. The rearrangement joins TRBV6-1 to TRBJ1-1, with 8 bases that match TRBD1. The sample here was CD4+ or CD8+ T cells sorted from blood, taken in a trial of the OX40 agonist ivuxolimab. This chain's CDR3 is CASSEVRGRTEAFF. The CDR3 DNA is TGTGCCAGCAGTGAAGTCAGGGGGCGAACTGAAGCTTTCTTT.